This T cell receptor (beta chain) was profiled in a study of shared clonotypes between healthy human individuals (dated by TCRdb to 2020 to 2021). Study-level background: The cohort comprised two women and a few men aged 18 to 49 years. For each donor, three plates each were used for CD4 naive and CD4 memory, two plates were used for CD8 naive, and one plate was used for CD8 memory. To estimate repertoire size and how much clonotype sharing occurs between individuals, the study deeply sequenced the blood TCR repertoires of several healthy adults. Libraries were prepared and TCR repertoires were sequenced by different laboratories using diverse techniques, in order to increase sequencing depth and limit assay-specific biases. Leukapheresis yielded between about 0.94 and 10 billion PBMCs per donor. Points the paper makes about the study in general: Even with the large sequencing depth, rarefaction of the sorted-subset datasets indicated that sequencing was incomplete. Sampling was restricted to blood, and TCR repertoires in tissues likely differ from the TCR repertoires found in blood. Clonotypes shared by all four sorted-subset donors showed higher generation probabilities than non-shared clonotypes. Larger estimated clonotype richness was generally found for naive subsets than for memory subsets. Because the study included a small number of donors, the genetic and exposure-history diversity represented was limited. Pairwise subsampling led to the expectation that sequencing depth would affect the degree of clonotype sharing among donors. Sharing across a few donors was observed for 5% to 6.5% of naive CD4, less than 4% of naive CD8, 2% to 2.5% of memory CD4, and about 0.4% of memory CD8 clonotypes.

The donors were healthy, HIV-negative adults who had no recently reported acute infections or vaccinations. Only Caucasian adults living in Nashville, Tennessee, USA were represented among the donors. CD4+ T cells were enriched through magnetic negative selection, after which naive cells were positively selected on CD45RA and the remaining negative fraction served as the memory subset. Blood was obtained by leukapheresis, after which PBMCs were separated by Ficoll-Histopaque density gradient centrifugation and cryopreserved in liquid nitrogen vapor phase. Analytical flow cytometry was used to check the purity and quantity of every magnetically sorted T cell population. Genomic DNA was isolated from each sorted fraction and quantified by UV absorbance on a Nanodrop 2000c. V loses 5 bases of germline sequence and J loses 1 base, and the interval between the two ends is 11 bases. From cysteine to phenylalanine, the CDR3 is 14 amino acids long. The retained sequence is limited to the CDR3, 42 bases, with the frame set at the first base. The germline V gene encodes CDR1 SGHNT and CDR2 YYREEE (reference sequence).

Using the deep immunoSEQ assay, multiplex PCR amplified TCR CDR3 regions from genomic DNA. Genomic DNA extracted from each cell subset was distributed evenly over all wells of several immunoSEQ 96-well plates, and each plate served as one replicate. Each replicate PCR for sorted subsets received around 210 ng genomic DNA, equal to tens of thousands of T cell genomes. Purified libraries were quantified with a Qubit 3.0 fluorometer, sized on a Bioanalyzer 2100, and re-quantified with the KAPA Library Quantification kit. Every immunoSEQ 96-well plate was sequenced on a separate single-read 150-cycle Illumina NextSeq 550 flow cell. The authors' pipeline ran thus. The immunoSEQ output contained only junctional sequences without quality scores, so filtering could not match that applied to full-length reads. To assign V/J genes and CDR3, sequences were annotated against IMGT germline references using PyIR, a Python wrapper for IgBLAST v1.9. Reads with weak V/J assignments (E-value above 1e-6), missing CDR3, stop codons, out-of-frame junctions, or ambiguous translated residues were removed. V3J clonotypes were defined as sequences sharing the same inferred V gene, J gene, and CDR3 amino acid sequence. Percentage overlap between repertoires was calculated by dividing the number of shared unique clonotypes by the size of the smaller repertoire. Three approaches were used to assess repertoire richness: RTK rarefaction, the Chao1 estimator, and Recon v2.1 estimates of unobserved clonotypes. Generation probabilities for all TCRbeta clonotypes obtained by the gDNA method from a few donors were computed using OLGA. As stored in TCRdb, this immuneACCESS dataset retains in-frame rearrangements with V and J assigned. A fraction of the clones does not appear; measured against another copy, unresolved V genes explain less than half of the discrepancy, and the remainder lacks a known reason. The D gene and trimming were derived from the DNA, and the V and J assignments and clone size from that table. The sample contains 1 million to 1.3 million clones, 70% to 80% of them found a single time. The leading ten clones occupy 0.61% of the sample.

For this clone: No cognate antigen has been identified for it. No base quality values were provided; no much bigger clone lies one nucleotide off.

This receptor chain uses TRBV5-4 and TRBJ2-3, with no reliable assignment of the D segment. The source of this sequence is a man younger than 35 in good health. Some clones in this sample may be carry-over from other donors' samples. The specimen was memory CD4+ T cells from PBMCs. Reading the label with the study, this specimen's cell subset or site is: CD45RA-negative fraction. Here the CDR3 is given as CASRVGFGTDTQYF. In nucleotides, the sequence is TGTGCCAGCAGAGTGGGTTTCGGCACAGATACGCAGTATTTT. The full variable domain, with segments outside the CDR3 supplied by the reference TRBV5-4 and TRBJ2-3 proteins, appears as ETGVTQSPTHLIKTRGQQVTLRCSSQSGHNTVSWYQQALGQGPQFIFQYYREEENGRGNFPPRFSGLQFPNYSSELNVNALELDDSALYLCASRVGFGTDTQYFGPGTRLTVL.